Following are 28 T cell receptor beta chains from one sample sequenced in a study of T cells in Graves' hyperthyroidism and ophthalmopathy. Using RNA transcripts as the source, TCR beta CDR3 regions were amplified. HTBI primers were used for first-round RT-PCR of the TCR CDR3. TCRdb processed the multiplex PCR reads anew with MiXCR; each CDR3 protein has one entry. The repertoire holds hundreds of thousands of distinct CDR3 sequences, with 20% as singletons. Input material: blood. The receptors were gathered from a man aged 40-55 years with Graves' ophthalmopathy.

Ten or more counts support this clonotype. This chain joins TRBV27 and TRBJ2-1; 10 bases are shared with TRBD2. The ends lost 6 bases at V and 8 bases at J; junction bases unmatched: 1. Germline assignment: CDR1 MNHEY and CDR2 SMNVEV (reference sequence). This CDR3 spans 12 amino acids. CDR3 in amino acids: CASRLAGDEQFF. The DNA of the CDR3 is TGTGCCAGCAGGCTAGCGGGAGATGAGCAGTTCTTC.

There are a few counts of this clonotype. The chain is built from TRBV19 and TRBJ2-7, with D perhaps assigned TRBD1 or TRBD2 (5 bases each). The germline CDR1 and CDR2 sequences are LNHDA and SQIVND (reference sequence). V was cut by 3 bases and J by 2 bases, with 23 bases left in between. The CDR3 totals 18 residues. This CDR3 reads CASSIRGPPLGETYEQYF. CDR3 nucleotide sequence: TGTGCCAGTAGTATTCGGGGCCCTCCCCTCGGGGAAACCTACGAGCAGTACTTC.

V gene TRBV3-1 combines with J gene TRBJ2-2; perhaps TRBD1 as D (6 bases). The length of the CDR3 is 14 residues. From germline, CDR1 is LGHDT and CDR2 YNNKEL (reference sequence). Trimming shortened V by 3 bases and J by 5 bases, and 10 bases separated the two germline ends. As DNA, the CDR3 is TGTGCCAGCAGCCATATAACAGGGACCGGGGAGCTGTTTTTT. Translating gives CASSHITGTGELFF.

This clonotype was recorded at least ten times. CDR3 residues: CASSTDRGNTEAFF. DNA of the CDR3: TGTGCCAGCAGTACCGACAGGGGGAACACTGAAGCTTTCTTT. The rearrangement uses TRBV27 and TRBJ1-1, with 8 positions matching TRBD1. This CDR3 contains 14 residues. Germline trimming cut 5 bases from V and 1 base from J; bases unmatched to any gene: 3. CDR1 and CDR2 from the germline V gene are MNHEY and SMNVEV (reference sequence).

The chain recombines TRBV18 with TRBJ1-2; the D gene is possibly TRBD1 (6 bases). The V and J ends lost 3 bases and 1 base respectively, with 12 bases between them. Germline V gene data show CDR1 as KGHSH and CDR2 as LQKENI. The CDR3 runs to 15 residues. The DNA for the CDR3 is TGTGCCAGCTCACCGACGGGACACAATAACTATGGCTACACCTTC. Translating it yields CASSPTGHNNYGYTF.

This clonotype was recorded many times. The rearrangement links TRBV7-2 to TRBJ2-3; tentatively, D is TRBD2 (6 bases). Deletions cut 5 bases from V and 2 bases from J, with 14 bases between. Germline values: CDR1 SGHTA, CDR2 FQGNSA. There are 15 residues in the CDR3. CDR3 sequence reads: CASSPTGGATDTQYF. As DNA, the CDR3 is TGTGCCAGCAGCCCGACCGGGGGAGCCACAGATACGCAGTATTTT.

This clonotype was seen only a few times. This chain connects TRBV7-2 to TRBJ2-7; 9 bases are shared with TRBD1. The CDR3 length is 14 residues. V dropped 4 bases and J dropped 2; count of bases not matched to a gene: 3. The germline CDR1 and CDR2 sequences are SGHTA and FQGNSA. This chain's CDR3 is CASSSRTGAYEQYF. CDR3 bases: TGTGCCAGCAGCTCTAGGACAGGGGCCTACGAGCAGTACTTC. Combining the CDR3 with reference TRBV7-2 and TRBJ2-7 gives the whole variable domain GAGVSQSPSNKVTEKGKDVELRCDPISGHTALYWYRQSLGQGLEFLIYFQGNSAPDKSGLPSDRFSAERTGGSVSTLTIQRTQQEDSAVYLCASSSRTGAYEQYFGPGTRLTVT.

This clonotype was counted at least ten times. This chain links TRBV2 with TRBJ2-5; TRBD1 matches at 7 bases. CDR3 length: 14 amino acids. Trimming at V came to 10 bases and at J to 5 bases, leaving 13 bases not matched to a gene. Germline CDR1 and CDR2: SNHLY and FYNNEI. The CDR3 bases are TGTGCCACCCTACGACAGGGCCTCTGGGAGACCCAGTACTTC. Amino acids: CATLRQGLWETQYF.

This clonotype appeared a few times. The chain is built from TRBV5-1 and TRBJ1-1; weak D call: TRBD1 (6 bases). The CDR3 contains 14 residues. The V end was cut by 0 bases, the J end by 4 bases, with 10 bases between. Germline loops: CDR1 SGHRS, CDR2 YFSETQ. CDR3 bases: TGCGCCAGCAGCTTGGACAGGGTGGCCACTGAAGCTTTCTTT. Protein: CASSLDRVATEAFF.

This chain links TRBV5-1 with TRBJ1-1; D is unclear. With 0 bases removed from V and 4 bases from J, the gap between germline ends came to 10 bases. The CDR3 is 14 amino acids. Germline CDR1 and CDR2: SGHRS and YFSETQ. CDR3 amino acids: CASSLVLGGTEAFF. The CDR3, as DNA: TGCGCCAGCAGCTTGGTTTTGGGCGGCACTGAAGCTTTCTTT.

A few counts support this clonotype. This chain uses TRBV18 with TRBJ1-2, with no clear D. V lost 2 bases, J lost 11 bases, and 9 bases lay in between. Germline CDR1 is KGHSH and CDR2 is LQKENI. This CDR3 has 11 residues. The CDR3 nucleotides are TGTGCCAGCTCACCAGGGCGTCAGTACACCTTC. It is translated as CASSPGRQYTF.

This clonotype was detected many times. The rearrangement links TRBV28 to TRBJ2-4, with 8 bases matching TRBD2. This CDR3 has 15 amino acids. V was clipped by 4 bases and J by 0 bases; unmatched bases: 2. From germline, CDR1 is MDHEN and CDR2 SYDVKM. The CDR3 sequence is CASSSGGQAKNIQYF. DNA of the CDR3: TGTGCCAGCAGTTCGGGGGGGCAAGCCAAAAACATTCAGTACTTC. Full variable domain (rest looked up from reference TRBV28 and TRBJ2-4): DVKVTQSSRYLVKRTGEKVFLECVQDMDHENMFWYRQDPGLGLRLIYFSYDVKMKEKGDIPEGYSVSREKKERFSLILESASTNQTSMYLCASSSGGQAKNIQYFGAGTRLSVL.

This clonotype has only a few counts. This rearrangement joins TRBV18 to TRBJ2-5; D possibly corresponds to TRBD1 (7 bases). Per germline, CDR1 KGHSH and CDR2 LQKENI. The CDR3 is made up of 14 amino acids. Deletions cut 6 bases from V and 2 bases from J, with 13 bases between. CDR3 region: CASSRDSLQETQYF. CDR3 sequence (DNA): TGTGCCAGCTCGCGGGACAGTCTGCAAGAGACCCAGTACTTC.

The table lists this clonotype with a few counts. This chain uses TRBV20-1 with TRBJ2-7; 10 nucleotides align to TRBD2. The CDR3 covers 14 residues. Germline CDR1 is DFQATT and CDR2 is SNEGSKA (reference sequence). Trimming cost V 6 bases and J 6 bases; bases outside gene matches: 11. CDR3 nucleotides: TGCAGTGCCAAAGTCCCTCTAGCGGGAGCCGAGCAGTACTTC. This encodes CSAKVPLAGAEQYF.

This clonotype was counted many times. This chain links TRBV20-1 with TRBJ1-1, with D unresolved. CDR1 is DFQATT and CDR2 is SNEGSKA in the germline V gene (reference sequence). Trimming removed 0 bases from V and 3 bases from J, with 14 bases in between. The CDR3 consists of 15 residues. DNA of the CDR3: TGCAGTGCTAGAGAGGCATCCCAACTATACACTGAAGCTTTCTTT. Its protein product is CSAREASQLYTEAFF.

Worth noting for this clonotype: The junction does not match germline at one end; this may be a read error. The rearrangement joins TRBV5-1 to TRBJ1-1; 9 bases agree with TRBD1. The CDR3 runs 15 residues. Germline V CDR1 and CDR2: SGHRS, YFSETQ. The chain's CDR3 is CASSKQGAWNTEAFF. The CDR3 bases are TGTGCCAGCAGCAAACAGGGGGCCTGGAACACTGAAGCTTTCTTT. Complete variable domain (other parts from reference TRBV5-1 and TRBJ1-1): KAGVTQTPRYLIKTRGQQVTLSCSPISGHRSVSWYQQTPGQGLQFLFEYFSETQRNKGNFPGRFSGRQFSNSRSEMNVSTLELGDSALYLCASSKQGAWNTEAFFGQGTRLTVV.

This clonotype was seen many times. The J gene is TRBJ2-1, the V gene TRBV30; D gene ambiguous. The CDR3 runs 15 residues. Germline V gene lookup returns CDR1 GTSNPN and CDR2 SVGIG (reference sequence). Trimming took off 0 bases at V and 6 bases at J, with 15 bases between the two ends. CDR3 sequence reads: CAWSVGSSLSNEQFF. CDR3 sequence (DNA): TGTGCCTGGAGTGTCGGATCCTCCCTTAGCAATGAGCAGTTCTTC.

This clonotype was observed many times. The chain carries TRBV12-3 or TRBV12-4 and TRBJ1-6, with 7 nucleotides matching TRBD1. Germline trimming cut 5 bases from V and 3 bases from J; bases unmatched to any gene: 4. This CDR3 is 15 amino acids long. The CDR3 loop is CASSVDRDYNSPLHF. CDR3 nucleotide sequence: TGTGCCAGCAGTGTCGACAGGGACTATAATTCACCCCTCCACTTT.

This clonotype was seen a few times. The chain combines TRBV5-1 with TRBJ1-2; 9 nucleotides agree with TRBD1. V shed 0 bases, J shed 7 bases, and the junction held 10 bases outside the gene matches. The length of the CDR3 is 16 residues. Germline V gene lookup returns CDR1 SGHRS and CDR2 YFSETQ. The CDR3, as DNA: TGCGCCAGCAGCTTGGCCACACAGGGGGCGGAGGTTGGCTACACCTTC. Its protein is CASSLATQGAEVGYTF. Variable domain in full (rest from reference TRBV5-1 and TRBJ1-2): KAGVTQTPRYLIKTRGQQVTLSCSPISGHRSVSWYQQTPGQGLQFLFEYFSETQRNKGNFPGRFSGRQFSNSRSEMNVSTLELGDSALYLCASSLATQGAEVGYTFGSGTRLTVV.

This clonotype was counted between two and nine times. The gene calls are TRBV30 and TRBJ2-1; D perhaps matches TRBD2 (6 bases). In germline, CDR1 is GTSNPN, CDR2 SVGIG (reference sequence). V shed 3 bases and J shed 8 bases, with 11 bases lying between them. There are 12 residues in the CDR3. CDR3 in DNA: TGTGCCTGGAGGGGCAGGGACTATGAGCAGTTCTTC. Translated: CAWRGRDYEQFF.

With regard to this clonotype: Germline is not matched at one junction end, which may reflect a read error. V usage is TRBV9 and J usage is TRBJ1-2, with a tentative D call TRBD1 (6 bases). The length of the CDR3 is 14 residues. CDR1 SGDLS and CDR2 YYNGEE come from the germline V gene. The CDR3 loop is CASGVAGQGTSRTF. Written as DNA, the CDR3 is TGTGCCAGCGGCGTAGCTGGGCAGGGGACGTCAAGGACCTTC.

This clonotype turned up a few times. The chain couples TRBV20-1 to TRBJ2-7, with a weak D call TRBD2 (5 bases). Germline V gives CDR1 DFQATT, CDR2 SNEGSKA (reference sequence). This CDR3 region has 12 residues. V gave up 0 bases and J gave up 4 bases, with 7 bases separating them. CDR3 sequence: CSARDGRYEQYF. CDR3 in DNA: TGCAGTGCTAGAGATGGGAGATACGAGCAGTACTTC.

This clonotype was seen many times. V usage is TRBV2 and J usage is TRBJ2-3, with D possibly being TRBD2 (6 bases). Germline assignment: CDR1 SNHLY and CDR2 FYNNEI. V was pared by 6 bases and J by 4 bases, with 14 bases between. The CDR3 loop spans 14 amino acids. DNA of the CDR3: TGTGCCAGCAGAAGGCAATGGGAGGCAGATACGCAGTATTTT. Encoded protein: CASRRQWEADTQYF.

The table lists this clonotype with a few counts. V usage is TRBV20-1 and J usage is TRBJ1-2; D possibly corresponds to TRBD1 (5 bases). The V and J ends lost 4 bases and 4 bases respectively, with 10 bases between them. The germline gives CDR1 DFQATT, CDR2 SNEGSKA (reference sequence). CDR3 size: 12 residues. In DNA, the CDR3 is TGCAGTGCTACTGGGACGGCCTATGGCTACACCTTC. Its protein is CSATGTAYGYTF.

A few counts support this clonotype. The chain has TRBV19 and TRBJ2-2; either TRBD1 or TRBD2 may fit D (5 bases each). The CDR3 covers 14 residues. Looked up from germline, CDR1 is LNHDA and CDR2 is SQIVND (reference sequence). The V end lost 5 bases, the J end lost 7 bases, and 14 bases lay between the germline ends. The CDR3, as DNA: TGTGCCAGTAGTGTCCAGGGACGGAACGGGGAGCTGTTTTTT. It encodes CASSVQGRNGELFF.

The table lists this clonotype with a few counts. The chain employs TRBV6-2 or TRBV6-3 and TRBJ2-1; D possibly corresponds to TRBD2 (6 bases). CDR3 length: 15 amino acids. Germline CDR1 and CDR2: MNHEY and SVGEGT. V lost 4 bases to trimming and J lost 3 bases, with 13 bases between them. CDR3 loop: CASSLAVSGYNEQFF. The CDR3 nucleotides read TGTGCCAGCAGTTTAGCGGTGTCGGGCTACAATGAGCAGTTCTTC.

The J gene is TRBJ2-1, the V gene TRBV20-1; tentatively, D is TRBD1 (6 bases). CDR3 length equals 13 residues. Germline V gene data show CDR1 as DFQATT and CDR2 as SNEGSKA (reference sequence). V was shortened by 3 bases and J by 9 bases, with 15 bases between the two germline ends. The CDR3 protein is CSARGAKSSEQFF. DNA for the CDR3: TGCAGTGCTAGGGGGGCCAAAAGCAGTGAGCAGTTCTTC.

V and J are TRBV6-5 and TRBJ2-7; maybe TRBD2 (6 bases). Germline CDR1 MNHEY, CDR2 SVGAGI. Trimming took off 0 bases at V and 4 bases at J, with 16 bases between the two ends. This CDR3 has 16 residues. CDR3: CASSYSTAAGGYEQYF. CDR3 coding DNA: TGTGCCAGCAGTTACTCGACGGCCGCTGGAGGGTACGAGCAGTACTTC.